Below are 5 T cell receptor beta chains sequenced from a single sample in a study of control samples from healthy donors and cancer patients. Profiling relied on immunoSEQ multiplex PCR, and the TCRdb table lists in-frame clones only, not all of them. The sample has around 180,000 clones; about 91% are singletons. Source material: blood. The receptors come from a woman in her 30s in good health.

The J gene is TRBJ2-7, the V gene TRBV7-2, with D possibly being TRBD1 or TRBD2 (5 bases each). Germline CDR1 and CDR2: SGHTA and FQGNSA. V dropped 2 bases and J dropped 6 bases, with 17 bases sitting between them. The CDR3 contains 15 residues. CDR3 bases: TGTGCCAGCAGCTTAAAGGGAAGTCGGGGCGGCGAGCAGTACGTC. It translates to CASSLKGSRGGEQYV.

The chain joins TRBV5-6 to TRBJ2-7; 7 bases are a match to TRBD2. The CDR3 contains 16 residues. The trim removed 4 bases at V and 4 bases at J, leaving 14 bases unmatched. The germline V gene encodes CDR1 SGHDT and CDR2 YYEEEE. The CDR3 sequence is CASSPSGGKRSYEQYV. CDR3 DNA sequence: TGTGCCAGCAGCCCCTCGGGAGGCAAGCGTTCGTACGAGCAGTACGTC.

J is TRBJ1-6 and V is TRBV2; 9 bases align to TRBD1. V lost 7 bases and J lost 9; bases outside the gene matches: 10. This CDR3 spans 15 amino acids. Germline CDR1 and CDR2: SNHLY and FYNNEI. For the CDR3, the DNA is TGTGCCAGCATTCATAAGGACAGGGGTTTTTCACCCCTCCACTTT. This sequence encodes CASIHKDRGFSPLHF.

This chain uses TRBV12-5 with TRBJ2-3; tentative D call: TRBD2 (6 bases). The ends were cut back, 1 base at V and 2 bases at J, with 16 bases in the middle. There are 17 residues in the CDR3. The germline V gene encodes CDR1 LGHNT and CDR2 FRNRAP. CDR3 protein: CASGLALRDSPTDTQYF. CDR3 nucleotides: TGTGCTAGTGGTTTGGCCCTCCGGGACTCCCCCACAGATACGCAGTATTTT.

The CDR3 reads CASSFGQGASTGELFF. The CDR3 nucleotides are TGTGCCAGCAGCTTCGGACAGGGGGCCTCCACCGGGGAGCTGTTTTTT. This chain joins TRBV5-5 and TRBJ2-2; 11 nucleotides agree with TRBD1. After removal of 2 bases from V and 4 bases from J, the junction contained 4 bases not matched to a gene. This CDR3 is 16 amino acids long. Germline V lookup: CDR1 SGHKS, CDR2 YYEKEE (reference sequence).